This TCR beta chain was captured in a study of OX40 agonist ivuxolimab in advanced cancers. Study-level background: Patients received the agonistic anti-OX40 (CD134) antibody ivuxolimab. Cohort: roughly 80% men, mean age 60, aged about 23 to 79.

About this clone itself: Its target is unknown.

The assay was immunoSEQ multiplex PCR, and TCRdb's table has in-frame clones only and misses some. This sample has roughly 42,000 clones, with roughly nine tenths found just once. Study results and caveats: Partial responders dosed at 0.1-3.0 mg/kg displayed clonal expansion ranking among the lowest. CD4+ and CD8+ blood T cells expanded clonally by week 6 at 0.1 to 3.0 mg/kg.

Germline loops: CDR1 ENHRY, CDR2 SYGVKD. The V gene lost 3 bases and the J gene lost 2 bases, with 11 bases spanning the gap. This CDR3 comprises 15 residues. This receptor was taken from an adult with an advanced solid tumor such as melanoma, head and neck, liver or kidney cancer. The chain carries TRBV10-3 and TRBJ1-3; the D is unclear. The sample was CD4+ or CD8+ T cells sorted from blood, taken in a trial of the OX40 agonist ivuxolimab. CDR3 sequence (DNA): TGTGCCATCAGTGACCCAGGAGGCGCTGGAAACACCATATATTTT. Protein sequence: CAISDPGGAGNTIYF.